One sample yielded the 24 T cell receptor beta chains listed below, sequenced in a study of beta chain features in type 1 diabetes. General observations from the study: In every one of the four CD4+ subsets, TCRB CDR3s were moderately but significantly shorter in Type 1 diabetes patients.

Of the isolated RNA, all was reverse transcribed, and so the sequenced material was expressed TCRB transcripts. TCRdb keeps only in-frame clones here, not all; method: immunoSEQ multiplex PCR. The data show approximately 270,000 clones, around 15% seen once. These receptors have no identified antigens. Sequencing was performed on naive CD4+ T cells from blood. Source of these receptors: a man under 40 with type 1 diabetes.

Only a few counts were recorded for this clone. The chain links TRBV7-9 to TRBJ2-5; D gene uncertain. Trimming stripped 5 bases from V and 4 bases from J, with 14 bases between. Germline V lookup: CDR1 SEHNR, CDR2 FQNEAQ (reference sequence). The CDR3 spans 14 residues. The chain's CDR3 is CASSSYIQAETQYF. The CDR3 DNA sequence: TGTGCCAGCAGCAGTTATATTCAGGCAGAGACCCAGTACTTC.

This clone was seen more than once but under ten times. The chain couples TRBV5-4 to TRBJ1-1, with a weak D call TRBD1 (5 bases). This CDR3 comprises 14 residues. CDR1 SGHNT and CDR2 YYREEE come from the germline V gene (reference sequence). Trimming pared 3 bases from V and 3 bases from J, leaving 12 bases between. The CDR3 sequence is CASSSSSGHTEAFF. CDR3 in DNA: TGTGCCAGCAGCTCCTCCTCAGGGCACACTGAAGCTTTCTTT.

The gene calls are TRBV10-3 and TRBJ2-1; D might be TRBD2 (6 bases). Trimming cost V 7 bases and J 3 bases, with 13 bases left between them. The germline V gene has CDR1 ENHRY and CDR2 SYGVKD. The CDR3 extends over 14 amino acids. CDR3 sequence: CAINVGGYYNEQFF. The CDR3 nucleotides read TGTGCCATCAACGTGGGGGGATACTACAATGAGCAGTTCTTC.

In this sample, this clone turned up a few times. The chain combines TRBV20-1 with TRBJ2-5, with D unclear. This CDR3 has 11 amino acids. V lost 6 bases and J lost 4, with 9 bases in between. Germline CDR1 reads DFQATT; CDR2 reads SNEGSKA (reference sequence). This CDR3 is CSARQVETQYF. The CDR3 DNA reads as TGCAGTGCACGTCAGGTAGAGACCCAGTACTTC.

This clone was seen only a few times. The chain combines TRBV2 with TRBJ2-7, with a tentative D call TRBD1 (5 bases). This CDR3 region has 12 residues. Trimming pared 8 bases from V and 3 bases from J, leaving 11 bases between. Per the germline V gene, CDR1 is SNHLY and CDR2 is FYNNEI. CDR3 residues: CASAPGNYEQYF. DNA for the CDR3: TGTGCCAGCGCGCCAGGGAACTACGAGCAGTACTTC.

This clone has just a few counts. The rearrangement links TRBV10-3 to TRBJ2-3; possible D gene TRBD2, 6 bases. Germline-derived CDR1 and CDR2 are ENHRY and SYGVKD. This CDR3 comprises 16 residues. The V gene lost 0 bases and the J gene lost 8 bases, with 18 bases spanning the gap. The CDR3: CAISESGAGPSGTQYF. The CDR3 bases are TGTGCCATCAGTGAGTCAGGAGCGGGCCCAAGTGGTACGCAGTATTTT.

The V and J genes are TRBV9 and TRBJ2-1; 7 bases agree with TRBD2. Unmatched junction bases numbered 9, after V lost 4 bases and J lost 5 bases. There are 15 residues in the CDR3. The germline V gene has CDR1 SGDLS and CDR2 YYNGEE. CDR3 loop: CASSLSPLADNEQFF. DNA for the CDR3: TGTGCCAGCAGCCTCTCCCCCCTAGCGGACAATGAGCAGTTCTTC. Complete variable domain (other parts from reference TRBV9 and TRBJ2-1): DSGVTQTPKHLITATGQRVTLRCSPRSGDLSVYWYQQSLDQGLQFLIQYYNGEERAKGNILERFSAQQFPDLHSELNLSSLELGDSALYFCASSLSPLADNEQFFGPGTRLTVL.

This clone has only a few counts. The genes are TRBV30 and TRBJ2-2; 13 bases match TRBD2. Trimming removed 4 bases from V and 1 base from J; junction bases left unmatched: 6. The germline gives CDR1 GTSNPN, CDR2 SVGIG (reference sequence). The CDR3 is 17 amino acids. Here the CDR3 reads CAWTRTSGRWNTGELFF. CDR3 coding DNA: TGTGCCTGGACGCGGACTAGCGGGAGATGGAACACCGGGGAGCTGTTTTTT.

This clone was detected a few times. The chain couples TRBV6-6 to TRBJ2-7; weak D call: TRBD2 (5 bases). The CDR3 loop spans 12 amino acids. Trimming removed 6 bases from V and 1 base from J, with 7 bases in between. Germline V gene sequence: CDR1 MNHNY, CDR2 SVGAGI (reference sequence). CDR3 amino acids: CASSTGSYEQYF. The CDR3 DNA sequence: TGTGCCAGCAGCACGGGATCCTACGAGCAGTACTTC.

The rearrangement links TRBV2 to TRBJ2-7; TRBD2 is a possible D gene (6 bases). V was cut by 7 bases and J by 3 bases, with 16 bases left in between. The CDR3 covers 14 residues. In germline, CDR1 is SNHLY, CDR2 FYNNEI. This CDR3 is CASIGSDGGYEQYF. For the CDR3, the DNA is TGTGCCAGCATCGGGAGTGACGGGGGCTACGAGCAGTACTTC.

This clone has more than one count but fewer than ten. The V call is TRBV5-6, the J call TRBJ1-5; no firm D call. V dropped 4 bases and J dropped 4 bases, with 15 bases sitting between them. CDR3 size: 15 residues. Germline V lookup: CDR1 SGHDT, CDR2 YYEEEE. The DNA of the CDR3 is TGTGCCAGCAGCCCCGGCTCGGCGGGTAATCAGCCCCAGCATTTT. Its protein is CASSPGSAGNQPQHF.

The rearrangement links TRBV7-9 to TRBJ2-6; TRBD1 is a possible D gene (5 bases). Germline CDR1 is SEHNR and CDR2 is FQNEAQ (reference sequence). The CDR3 contains 15 residues. V lost 5 bases, J lost 1 base, and 9 bases lay in between. The CDR3 DNA reads as TGTGCCAGCAGCCGAAGGGGATCTGGGGCCAACGTCCTGACTTTC. Translated: CASSRRGSGANVLTF.

The chain is built from TRBV6-5 and TRBJ2-7; 12 nucleotides line up with TRBD2. The CDR3 is 14 residues long. After removal of 6 bases from V and 7 bases from J, the junction contained 7 bases not matched to a gene. Looked up from germline, CDR1 is MNHEY and CDR2 is SVGAGI. In nucleotides, the CDR3 is TGTGCCAGCAGAGAGACTAGCGGGAGTCGAGAGCAGTACTTC. Protein product: CASRETSGSREQYF.

This clone was found a few times. V gene TRBV18 combines with J gene TRBJ2-3, with D perhaps matching TRBD2 (5 bases). The CDR3 loop spans 13 amino acids. CDR1 and CDR2 from the germline V gene are KGHSH and LQKENI. V was pared by 11 bases and J by 1 base, with 13 bases between. DNA of the CDR3: TGTGCCTCTCGAGGAGCGGGCACAGATACGCAGTATTTT. This translates into CASRGAGTDTQYF.

The chain couples TRBV28 to TRBJ2-1, with 7 bases identical to TRBD1. With V trimmed by 2 bases and J by 6 bases, 7 bases remained unmatched. The germline CDR1 and CDR2 sequences are MDHEN and SYDVKM. This CDR3 has 15 residues. The CDR3 spells CASSLTPGQSNEQFF. DNA for the CDR3: TGTGCCAGCAGTTTAACGCCGGGACAGAGCAATGAGCAGTTCTTC.

This clone was seen a few times. The genes are TRBV20-1 and TRBJ2-1, with D possibly being TRBD2 (5 bases). The CDR3 totals 11 residues. Germline CDR1 is DFQATT and CDR2 is SNEGSKA (reference sequence). Trimming left V 3 bases short and J 8 bases short, with 8 bases between. Here the CDR3 reads CSARSGYEQFF. CDR3 DNA: TGCAGTGCTAGGTCGGGGTATGAGCAGTTCTTC.

This clone was counted between two and nine times. This chain joins TRBV7-8 and TRBJ2-2; D uncertain. Trimming stripped 3 bases from V and 4 bases from J, with 9 bases between. Germline V lookup: CDR1 SGHVS, CDR2 FQNEAQ. The CDR3 runs to 14 residues. The CDR3 here is CASSFLESTGELFF. The CDR3, as DNA: TGTGCCAGCAGCTTCCTAGAAAGCACCGGGGAGCTGTTTTTT.

This sequence joins TRBV6-5 and TRBJ2-4; 8 bases are shared with TRBD1. CDR1 and CDR2 from the germline V gene are MNHEY and SVGAGI. This CDR3 has 15 residues. V shed 6 bases and J 8 bases; nucleotides not matched to a gene: 12. In nucleotides, the CDR3 is TGTGCCAGCAGCCTCGCAACAGGGGGTCTGGACATTCAGTACTTC. Its protein is CASSLATGGLDIQYF.

This clone was seen a handful of times. The V gene is TRBV4-2, the J gene TRBJ2-3; D is unclear. V was trimmed by 0 bases and J by 5 bases, leaving 15 bases between them. The germline V gene has CDR1 LGHNA and CDR2 YNFKEQ. The CDR3 is 16 amino acids. The CDR3 sequence: CASSQDMGSLGDTQYF. The CDR3, as DNA: TGTGCCAGCAGCCAAGATATGGGCAGTCTCGGAGATACGCAGTATTTT.

The chain links TRBV18 to TRBJ2-3, with D hard to call. The CDR3 sequence is 13 residues long. Trimming removed 6 bases from V and 1 base from J, with 8 bases in between. The germline CDR1 and CDR2 sequences are KGHSH and LQKENI. CDR3 protein: CASSRFGTDTQYF. The DNA of the CDR3 is TGTGCCAGCTCGCGTTTTGGCACAGATACGCAGTATTTT.

The V and J genes are TRBV18 and TRBJ1-1; D unclear. The CDR3 sequence is 13 residues long. V lost 4 bases and J lost 1, with 7 bases in between. Germline values: CDR1 KGHSH, CDR2 LQKENI. Here the CDR3 reads CASSRTENTEAFF. CDR3 nucleotides: TGTGCCAGCTCACGTACAGAGAACACTGAAGCTTTCTTT.

V gene TRBV19 combines with J gene TRBJ2-7; D is possibly TRBD2 (6 bases). V was shortened by 4 bases and J by 3 bases, with 10 bases between the two germline ends. The CDR3 is made up of 13 amino acids. Germline CDR1 reads LNHDA; CDR2 reads SQIVND (reference sequence). This CDR3 is CASSTTRGYEQYF. The CDR3 DNA follows: TGTGCCAGTAGTACCACGCGGGGCTACGAGCAGTACTTC.

The sample holds a few counts of this clone. The chain joins TRBV25-1 to TRBJ2-7; 8 bases agree with TRBD2. This CDR3 comprises 13 residues. In germline, CDR1 is MGHDK, CDR2 SYGVNS. V shed 6 bases, J shed 0 bases, and the junction held 1 base outside the gene matches. CDR3 amino acids: CASRSGSSYEQYF. In DNA form, the CDR3 reads TGTGCCAGCAGAAGCGGGAGCTCCTACGAGCAGTACTTC.

The rearrangement joins TRBV5-1 to TRBJ1-2; D gene uncertain. The V end lost 0 bases, the J end lost 8 bases, and 20 bases lay between the germline ends. The CDR3 is 16 residues long. Germline V CDR1 and CDR2: SGHRS, YFSETQ. This CDR3 reads CASSLDPMRRAEGYTF. The CDR3 DNA reads as TGCGCCAGCAGCTTGGACCCCATGAGGAGGGCGGAAGGCTACACCTTC. Variable domain in full (rest from reference TRBV5-1 and TRBJ1-2): KAGVTQTPRYLIKTRGQQVTLSCSPISGHRSVSWYQQTPGQGLQFLFEYFSETQRNKGNFPGRFSGRQFSNSRSEMNVSTLELGDSALYLCASSLDPMRRAEGYTFGSGTRLTVV.